Each of the 7 T cell receptor beta chains below was sequenced from the same sample in a study of CD4 T cell repertoires in COVID-19. Repertoires were generated with immunoSEQ multiplex PCR, while TCRdb's copy carries only in-frame clones and drops some. In the table there are around 23,000 clones, more than 85% of which are singletons. No culture step preceded sequencing of the ex vivo isolated memory T cells. Sequenced material: circulating follicular helper CD4+ T cells (cTfh) from blood, taken before the COVID-19 pandemic. These receptors originate from a human donor who had COVID-19.

The chain has TRBV7-9 and TRBJ1-4, with TRBD1 matching 7 bases. This CDR3 is 14 amino acids long. V shed 5 bases and J 3 bases; nucleotides not matched to a gene: 3. Germline CDR1 SEHNR, CDR2 FQNEAQ (reference sequence). CDR3 bases: TGTGCCAGCAGCACCGGGACAGCTAATGAAAAACTGTTTTTT. Translation gives CASSTGTANEKLFF. Full variable domain (rest looked up from reference TRBV7-9 and TRBJ1-4): DTGVSQNPRHKITKRGQNVTFRCDPISEHNRLYWYRQTLGQGPEFLTYFQNEAQLEKSRLLSDRFSAERPKGSFSTLEIQRTEQGDSAMYLCASSTGTANEKLFFGSGTQLSVL.

To note about this clone: One end of the junction is discordant with germline, which a read error may explain. This rearrangement joins TRBV28 to TRBJ1-2; D is possibly TRBD1 (5 bases). The V gene's germline CDR1 is MDHEN and CDR2 SYDVKM. The CDR3 is 13 amino acids. Here the CDR3 DNA reads TGTGCCAGCACTTTACGCAGGGCCCATGGCTACACCTTC. It translates to CASTLRRAHGYTF.

The sample holds one count of this clone. This chain joins TRBV11-2 and TRBJ1-5; a weak D match, TRBD1 (5 bases). Germline CDR1 and CDR2: SGHAT and FQNNGV. V gave up 3 bases and J gave up 2 bases, with 11 bases separating them. CDR3 size: 15 residues. The CDR3 region is CASSFDSWGNQPQHF. The CDR3, as DNA: TGTGCCAGCAGCTTCGACAGCTGGGGCAATCAGCCCCAGCATTTT.

The V and J genes are TRBV5-5 and TRBJ1-2; a possible D gene is TRBD1 (6 bases). V was cut by 0 bases and J by 2 bases, with 11 bases left in between. The CDR3 is made up of 15 amino acids. Looked up from germline, CDR1 is SGHKS and CDR2 is YYEKEE (reference sequence). CDR3 sequence reads: CASSLAAGTNYGYTF. CDR3 bases: TGTGCCAGCAGCTTGGCCGCTGGGACAAACTATGGCTACACCTTC.

This rearrangement joins TRBV2 to TRBJ1-2, with 9 positions matching TRBD1. V lost 7 bases, J lost 5 bases, and 11 bases stayed unmatched. From germline, CDR1 is SNHLY and CDR2 FYNNEI. The CDR3 covers 15 residues. Here the CDR3 reads CASKGGLGQGYGYTF. The CDR3 DNA sequence: TGTGCCAGCAAGGGCGGCTTGGGACAGGGATATGGCTACACCTTC.

J is TRBJ2-2 and V is TRBV2, with no clear D. Germline values: CDR1 SNHLY, CDR2 FYNNEI. Trimming removed 8 bases at V and 9 bases at J, with 13 bases between. CDR3 size: 12 residues. CDR3 amino acids: CASAVSSRELFF. Here the CDR3 DNA reads TGTGCCAGCGCGGTTAGTAGCCGGGAGCTGTTTTTT.

This clone was seen a single time. The chain couples TRBV15 to TRBJ2-7, with 7 bases aligning to TRBD1. In germline, CDR1 is LNHNV, CDR2 YYDKDF (reference sequence). V trimming: 2 bases; J trimming: 3 bases; junction bases outside the gene matches: 4. The CDR3 loop spans 14 amino acids. The CDR3, as DNA: TGTGCCACCAGCAGAAGGACAGGTGACTACGAGCAGTACTTC. Translation: CATSRRTGDYEQYF.